This T cell receptor beta chain is from a study of OX40 agonist ivuxolimab in advanced cancers. Study background: Dosing consisted of intravenous ivuxolimab at 0.01 to 10 mg/kg every 2 weeks. Recorded diagnoses for dose-escalation patients were hepatocellular carcinoma, melanoma, renal cell or head and neck cancer.

Study-wide findings and caveats: In general, CD8+ T cells held more expanded clones than CD4+ did, on average.

This clone was counted once. The antigen is unknown. From germline, CDR1 is GTSNPN and CDR2 SVGIG (reference sequence). V lost 4 bases and J 0 bases, leaving 10 bases between the germline ends. The CDR3 is made up of 13 amino acids. Assay: immunoSEQ multiplex PCR; the TCRdb copy retains only in-frame clones and omits some. The sample yields about 64,000 clones, 88% seen once. This receptor was taken from an adult with an advanced solid tumor such as melanoma, head and neck, liver or kidney cancer. The specimen was CD4+ or CD8+ T cells sorted from blood, collected in a trial of the OX40 agonist ivuxolimab. The chain recombines TRBV30 with TRBJ2-7; D unresolved. For the CDR3, the DNA is TGTGCCTGGAAAAAGAAAAGCTCCTACGAGCAGTACTTC. Translating gives CAWKKKSSYEQYF. The variable domain in full, completed from reference TRBV30 and TRBJ2-7, reads SQTIHQWPATLVQPVGSPLSLECTVEGTSNPNLYWYRQAAGRGLQLLFYSVGIGQISSEVPQNLSASRPQDRQFILSSKKLLLSDSGFYLCAWKKKSSYEQYFGPGTRLTVT.